A single sample is the source of the 15 T cell receptor beta chains below, sequenced in a study of cytotoxic CD8 clonotypes in ibrutinib-treated CLL. Using immunoSEQ multiplex PCR, the repertoire was profiled, and TCRdb retains in-frame clones only, with some absent. This table has about 150,000 clones, roughly three quarters appearing once. The sample here was PBMCs, taken after 12 months of ibrutinib treatment. The receptors here all came from a human donor with chronic lymphocytic leukemia.

The chain uses TRBV5-1 and TRBJ1-4; D is possibly TRBD1 (5 bases). CDR3 length equals 14 residues. Germline V gene data show CDR1 as SGHRS and CDR2 as YFSETQ. Trimming removed 3 bases from V and 7 bases from J, with 13 bases in between. The CDR3: CASSSEGPSEKLFF. In DNA, the CDR3 is TGCGCCAGCAGCTCGGAGGGACCTAGTGAAAAACTGTTTTTT.

The V call is TRBV7-2, the J call TRBJ2-2; TRBD1 aligns across 8 bases. Trimming cost V 3 bases and J 7 bases; bases outside gene matches: 1. CDR3 length: 13 residues. Germline-derived CDR1 and CDR2 are SGHTA and FQGNSA. CDR3 nucleotide sequence: TGTGCCAGCAGCTTTGGACAGGGCGGGGAGCTGTTTTTT. Amino acids: CASSFGQGGELFF.

This clone has a handful of counts. The J gene is TRBJ2-2, the V gene TRBV10-3; the match to TRBD2 covers 7 bases. After removal of 7 bases from V and 4 bases from J, the junction contained 0 bases not matched to a gene. The CDR3 has 12 amino acids. Looked up from germline, CDR1 is ENHRY and CDR2 is SYGVKD. This CDR3 is CAITGGTGELFF. The DNA of the CDR3 is TGTGCCATCACGGGGGGCACCGGGGAGCTGTTTTTT.

This chain joins TRBV7-9 and TRBJ1-3, with D unresolved. Germline V gives CDR1 SEHNR, CDR2 FQNEAQ (reference sequence). The CDR3 covers 14 residues. V lost 5 bases and J lost 4, with 12 bases in between. CDR3 nucleotides: TGTGCCAGCAGCCAAGTCCATGACGGAAACACCATATATTTT. Its protein is CASSQVHDGNTIYF.

This clone turned up a few times. The chain links TRBV27 to TRBJ2-7; 7 bases agree with TRBD2. J lost 6 bases, V lost 0 bases, and 11 bases had no gene match. Per germline, CDR1 MNHEY and CDR2 SMNVEV (reference sequence). This CDR3 is built from 16 residues. CDR3 loop: CASSLSGPWGGTEQYF. For the CDR3, the DNA is TGTGCCAGCAGTTTATCCGGACCGTGGGGGGGTACCGAGCAGTACTTC.

The gene calls are TRBV9 and TRBJ1-2; possible D gene TRBD1, 6 bases. CDR1 and CDR2 (germline): SGDLS, YYNGEE. V lost 1 base to trimming and J lost 8 bases, with 15 bases between them. This CDR3 contains 14 residues. This CDR3 reads CASSVMERGPGYTF. The CDR3 coding sequence is TGTGCCAGCAGCGTAATGGAACGGGGGCCGGGCTACACCTTC.

V is TRBV11-2 and J is TRBJ2-2, with D perhaps matching TRBD2 (5 bases). V shed 3 bases and J shed 5 bases, with 7 bases lying between them. The CDR3 extends over 13 amino acids. Germline-derived CDR1 and CDR2 are SGHAT and FQNNGV. The CDR3 region is CASSFRGTGELFF. The CDR3 region has the DNA TGTGCCAGCAGCTTTCGCGGGACCGGGGAGCTGTTTTTT.

The rearrangement uses TRBV5-1 and TRBJ2-1; 7 bases map to TRBD2. The germline V gene encodes CDR1 SGHRS and CDR2 YFSETQ. The CDR3 sequence is 14 residues long. With 2 bases clipped from V and 4 bases from J, the junction kept 3 bases outside the gene matches. CDR3 sequence: CASSFGGRYNEQFF. The CDR3 DNA is TGCGCCAGCAGCTTCGGCGGGAGATACAATGAGCAGTTCTTC.

The J gene is TRBJ2-1, the V gene TRBV2; TRBD2 agrees at 7 bases. V was pared by 1 base and J by 4 bases, with 1 base of the junction left unmatched. This CDR3 has 14 amino acids. The V gene's germline CDR1 is SNHLY and CDR2 FYNNEI. CDR3 DNA sequence: TGTGCCAGCAGTGAAGGGACTAGTTACAATGAGCAGTTCTTC. It yields the protein CASSEGTSYNEQFF.

This clone was recorded once. The chain combines TRBV13 with TRBJ2-5, with D maybe TRBD1 (6 bases). V was clipped by 6 bases and J by 6 bases, with 14 bases between them. This CDR3 comprises 13 residues. The V gene's germline CDR1 is PRHDT and CDR2 FYEKMQ (reference sequence). Written as DNA, the CDR3 is TGTGCCAGCAGTTCCAGGGGATATCAGACCCAGTACTTC. As protein: CASSSRGYQTQYF.

V gene TRBV6-5 combines with J gene TRBJ2-5, with 7 bases that match TRBD2. J was trimmed by 1 base and V by 0 bases; bases with no gene match: 2. The CDR3 spans 15 residues. Germline V lookup: CDR1 MNHEY, CDR2 SVGAGI. The CDR3 protein is CASSYSLAVQETQYF. The CDR3 DNA is TGTGCCAGCAGTTACTCGCTAGCGGTCCAAGAGACCCAGTACTTC.

The chain is built from TRBV27 and TRBJ2-5, with 8 bases aligning to TRBD1. The CDR3 loop spans 14 amino acids. Unmatched junction bases numbered 8, after V lost 6 bases and J lost 5 bases. Per the germline V gene, CDR1 is MNHEY and CDR2 is SMNVEV (reference sequence). The CDR3 reads CASRTGGGWETQYF. CDR3 nucleotide sequence: TGTGCCAGCAGAACAGGGGGAGGTTGGGAGACCCAGTACTTC.

This chain connects TRBV2 to TRBJ2-7; 11 nucleotides match TRBD2. This CDR3 comprises 13 residues. V lost 10 bases to trimming and J lost 2 bases; unmatched junction nucleotides: 4. Germline loops: CDR1 SNHLY, CDR2 FYNNEI. CDR3 nucleotides: TGTGCCACCCTAGCGGGAGGCACCTACGAGCAGTACTTC. Encoded protein: CATLAGGTYEQYF.

The rearrangement joins TRBV14 to TRBJ2-1; D possibly uses TRBD1 or TRBD2 (6 bases each). Germline CDR1 SGHDN, CDR2 FVKESK. V was clipped by 11 bases and J by 4 bases, with 24 bases between them. The CDR3 has 16 residues. CDR3 loop: CAEKRGAKTAYNEQFF. The CDR3, as DNA: TGTGCCGAGAAAAGGGGGGCCAAAACGGCTTACAATGAGCAGTTCTTC. The entire variable domain, with the rest obtained from reference TRBV14 and TRBJ2-1, is as follows: EAGVTQFPSHSVIEKGQTVTLRCDPISGHDNLYWYRRVMGKEIKFLLHFVKESKQDESGMPNNRFLAERTGGTYSTLKVQPAELEDSGVYFCAEKRGAKTAYNEQFFGPGTRLTVL.

This chain connects TRBV7-9 to TRBJ2-7, with TRBD1 matching 8 bases. J gave up 0 bases and V 7 bases, and 14 bases lay outside the gene matches. The CDR3 is 17 residues long. Germline loops: CDR1 SEHNR, CDR2 FQNEAQ (reference sequence). The CDR3 here is CASNKIRGQVSSYEQYF. The CDR3 DNA follows: TGTGCCAGCAATAAAATCAGGGGACAGGTCAGCTCCTACGAGCAGTACTTC.